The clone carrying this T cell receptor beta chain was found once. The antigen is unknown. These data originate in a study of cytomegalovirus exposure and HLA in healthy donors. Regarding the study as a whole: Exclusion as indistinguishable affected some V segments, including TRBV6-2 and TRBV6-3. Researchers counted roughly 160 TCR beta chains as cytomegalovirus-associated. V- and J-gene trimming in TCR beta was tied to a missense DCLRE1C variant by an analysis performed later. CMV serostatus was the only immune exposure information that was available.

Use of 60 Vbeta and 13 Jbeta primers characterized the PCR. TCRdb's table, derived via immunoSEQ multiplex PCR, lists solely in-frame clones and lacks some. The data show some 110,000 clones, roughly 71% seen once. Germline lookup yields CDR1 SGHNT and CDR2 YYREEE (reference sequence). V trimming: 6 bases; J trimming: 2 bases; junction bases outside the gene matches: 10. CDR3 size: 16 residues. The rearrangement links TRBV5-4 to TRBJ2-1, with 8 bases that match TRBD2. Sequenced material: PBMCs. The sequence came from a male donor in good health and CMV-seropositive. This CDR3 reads CASTGGGQRTYNEQFF. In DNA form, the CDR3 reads TGTGCCAGCACCGGGGGGGGGCAGAGAACCTACAATGAGCAGTTCTTC.